This T cell receptor beta chain appears in the sequencing data of a study of blood T cells in healthy people across ages. General study results and limits: Getting older went along with TCR beta diversity per million T cells dropping roughly linearly.

PCR was performed a second time for about 7 to 12 cycles using a sample-barcoded 5' primer and a J-beta primer mix. Every cDNA molecule bore a tag from a template-switch adaptor containing 12 random nucleotides. TCRdb fed the 5' RACE reads into MiXCR, producing one record per CDR3 protein. The sample lists around 970,000 distinct CDR3 sequences; 45% to 60% were seen once. Individuals who donated were healthy Caucasians from Russia aged roughly 6 to 100. About this clonotype: The antigen remains unidentified.

This receptor was taken from a woman aged 60-75 years in good health. The specimen was blood.

Here the CDR3 DNA reads TGCAGCGTTGGAGATGGGGCCAGGGATAACACTGAAGCTTTCTTT. Translating it yields CSVGDGARDNTEAFF. V is TRBV29-1 and J is TRBJ1-1; D is possibly TRBD1 (5 bases). Germline-derived CDR1 and CDR2 are SQVTM and ANQGSEA. The CDR3 totals 15 residues. Deletions cut 4 bases from V and 2 bases from J, with 17 bases between.